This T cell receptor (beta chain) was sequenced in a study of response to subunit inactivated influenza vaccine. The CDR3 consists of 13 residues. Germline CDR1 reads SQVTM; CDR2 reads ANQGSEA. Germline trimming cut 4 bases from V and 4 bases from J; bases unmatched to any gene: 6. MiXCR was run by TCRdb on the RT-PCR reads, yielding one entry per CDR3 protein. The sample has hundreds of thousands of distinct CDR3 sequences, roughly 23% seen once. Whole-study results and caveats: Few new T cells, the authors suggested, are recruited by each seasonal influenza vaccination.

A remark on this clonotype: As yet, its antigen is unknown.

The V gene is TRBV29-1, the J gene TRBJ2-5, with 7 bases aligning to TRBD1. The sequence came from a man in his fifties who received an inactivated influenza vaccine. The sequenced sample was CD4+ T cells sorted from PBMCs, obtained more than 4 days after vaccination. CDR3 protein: CSVVRNRGETQYF. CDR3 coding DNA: TGCAGCGTTGTCCGAAACAGGGGAGAGACCCAGTACTTC.